This passage covers 28 T cell receptor beta chains from one sample sequenced in a study of blood T cell repertoires in COVID-19. Sequencing used immunoSEQ multiplex PCR; TCRdb keeps in-frame clones, though not all of them. The sample has 250,000 to 400,000 clones, roughly 89% seen once; the top ten hold approximately 5%. The sample consisted of PBMCs or T cells enriched from blood (not recorded which). Source of these receptors: a man aged 55 to 70 who had recovered from COVID-19.

The chain carries TRBV6-1 and TRBJ2-3; 9 nucleotides agree with TRBD2. The CDR3 spans 16 residues. CDR1 and CDR2 (germline): MNHNS, SASEGT. Unmatched junction bases numbered 10, after V lost 3 bases and J lost 6 bases. The CDR3 here is CASSDTAGGGRDTQYF. The CDR3 DNA follows: TGTGCCAGCAGTGATACAGCGGGAGGTGGCAGGGATACGCAGTATTTT.

The rearrangement joins TRBV5-6 to TRBJ2-2; 12 bases agree with TRBD2. CDR3 size: 19 residues. The J segment lost 2 bases and the V segment lost 4 bases, leaving 12 bases of the junction unmatched. Germline V lookup: CDR1 SGHDT, CDR2 YYEEEE. CDR3 coding DNA: TGTGCCAGCAGCACCCTACTAGCGGGAGGCATTATCAACACCGGGGAGCTGTTTTTT. This gives the protein CASSTLLAGGIINTGELFF.

The rearrangement links TRBV24-1 to TRBJ2-1; no firm D call. Trimming pared 4 bases from V and 4 bases from J, leaving 7 bases between. The germline gives CDR1 KGHDR, CDR2 SFDVKD. There are 13 residues in the CDR3. CDR3 loop: CATSDHGYNEQFF. CDR3 bases: TGTGCCACCAGTGACCACGGGTACAATGAGCAGTTCTTC.

V usage is TRBV18 and J usage is TRBJ2-7; D gene uncertain. This CDR3 region has 14 residues. Germline V gene data show CDR1 as KGHSH and CDR2 as LQKENI. Between the trimmed V and J ends, which lost 3 bases and 1 base, there was a span of 10 bases. CDR3 coding DNA: TGTGCCAGCTCACCGACTCCGTCGTCCTACGAGCAGTACTTC. Its translation is CASSPTPSSYEQYF.

The chain has TRBV28 and TRBJ2-7; tentative D call: TRBD1 (6 bases). V was trimmed by 7 bases and J by 0 bases, leaving 16 bases between them. The CDR3 has 15 residues. Germline loops: CDR1 MDHEN, CDR2 SYDVKM. The CDR3 sequence: CASTPGQTNSYEQYF. CDR3 DNA: TGTGCCAGCACCCCAGGACAGACTAACTCCTACGAGCAGTACTTC.

The chain combines TRBV30 with TRBJ2-5; 8 bases align to TRBD1. Germline lookup yields CDR1 GTSNPN and CDR2 SVGIG (reference sequence). The CDR3 extends over 14 amino acids. The V segment lost 1 base and the J segment 5 bases; nucleotides outside the gene matches: 6. CDR3 nucleotide sequence: TGTGCCTGGAGTGCAGGGGGCGCGATGGAGACCCAGTACTTC. Protein product: CAWSAGGAMETQYF.

The chain employs TRBV25-1 and TRBJ2-3, with TRBD1 matching over 7 bases. Germline-derived CDR1 and CDR2 are MGHDK and SYGVNS. The length of the CDR3 is 13 residues. Trimming removed 6 bases from V and 0 bases from J; junction bases left unmatched: 0. The CDR3 here is CASRDRSTDTQYF. The DNA of the CDR3 is TGTGCCAGCAGGGACAGGAGCACAGATACGCAGTATTTT.

This chain uses TRBV7-9 with TRBJ2-7; 13 bases match TRBD2. In germline, CDR1 is SEHNR, CDR2 FQNEAQ (reference sequence). This CDR3 comprises 14 residues. Trimming removed 5 bases from V and 7 bases from J; junction bases left unmatched: 5. The CDR3 loop is CASSVGLAGAEQYF. CDR3 bases: TGTGCCAGCAGCGTCGGACTAGCGGGGGCTGAGCAGTACTTC.

The chain uses TRBV9 and TRBJ2-2; 7 nucleotides line up with TRBD2. Germline CDR1 is SGDLS and CDR2 is YYNGEE. The junction had 5 bases not matched to a gene; V was cut back by 2 bases and J by 10 bases. The CDR3 totals 13 residues. Here the CDR3 reads CASSVSGLTELFF. The CDR3 DNA is TGTGCCAGCAGCGTTAGCGGGCTGACGGAGCTGTTTTTT. Filled out from reference TRBV9 and TRBJ2-2, the complete variable domain reads DSGVTQTPKHLITATGQRVTLRCSPRSGDLSVYWYQQSLDQGLQFLIQYYNGEERAKGNILERFSAQQFPDLHSELNLSSLELGDSALYFCASSVSGLTELFFGEGSRLTVL.

The gene calls are TRBV20-1 and TRBJ1-1, with a possible D match to TRBD1 (5 bases). CDR3 size: 11 residues. V lost 1 base and J 8 bases, leaving 8 bases between the germline ends. The germline gives CDR1 DFQATT, CDR2 SNEGSKA (reference sequence). CDR3 region: CSARGGVEAFF. In nucleotides, the CDR3 is TGCAGTGCTAGAGGGGGGGTAGAAGCTTTCTTT.

In its sample, this clone was seen once. The chain has TRBV10-3 and TRBJ1-6; no definite D call. The CDR3 loop spans 11 amino acids. With 6 bases removed from V and 14 bases from J, the gap between germline ends came to 11 bases. CDR1 is ENHRY, CDR2 SYGVKD, per germline. The CDR3 is CAISDGGALHF. Written as DNA, the CDR3 is TGTGCCATCAGCGACGGCGGGGCCCTCCACTTT.

V usage is TRBV28 and J usage is TRBJ1-2; 8 bases map to TRBD1. Per the germline V gene, CDR1 is MDHEN and CDR2 is SYDVKM. V lost 2 bases, J lost 8 bases, and 7 bases stayed unmatched. This CDR3 has 14 residues. CDR3 nucleotides: TGTGCCAGCAGTTTAGATCAGGGGGCGCGAGGCTACACCTTC. Amino acids: CASSLDQGARGYTF.

Written as DNA, the CDR3 is TGTGCCACCAGTGACCCCAGGGGGAGCTCCTACGAGCAGTACTTC. Its translation is CATSDPRGSSYEQYF. This chain connects TRBV24-1 to TRBJ2-7; 7 bases match TRBD1. The J segment lost 0 bases and the V segment lost 4 bases, leaving 5 bases of the junction unmatched. The CDR3 has 15 amino acids. Looked up from germline, CDR1 is KGHDR and CDR2 is SFDVKD.

CDR3 DNA: TGCGCCAGCAGCCGGGACAGGGGGCAAGGGTACGAGCAGTACTTC. Amino acids: CASSRDRGQGYEQYF. This rearrangement joins TRBV5-1 to TRBJ2-7; TRBD1 matches at 12 bases. The CDR3 covers 15 residues. Unmatched junction bases numbered 6, after V lost 4 bases and J lost 4 bases. Germline assignment: CDR1 SGHRS and CDR2 YFSETQ.

This chain links TRBV2 with TRBJ1-2; TRBD1 matches 10 bases. Germline CDR1 reads SNHLY; CDR2 reads FYNNEI. Trimming at V came to 5 bases and at J to 2 bases, leaving 5 bases not matched to a gene. The CDR3 has 15 residues. In DNA, the CDR3 is TGTGCCAGCAGTTCACAGGGACAGGGGAACTATGGCTACACCTTC. Amino acids: CASSSQGQGNYGYTF.

The J gene is TRBJ2-1, the V gene TRBV4-2; D might be TRBD1 (6 bases). CDR3 length equals 17 residues. The germline gives CDR1 LGHNA, CDR2 YNFKEQ. Trimming removed 1 base at V and 6 bases at J, with 19 bases between. CDR3 nucleotide sequence: TGTGCCAGCAGCCAAGGCCTCGGGCAGGGGTTGGTCAATGAGCAGTTCTTC. Protein: CASSQGLGQGLVNEQFF.

This clone was seen a few times. The V call is TRBV5-1, the J call TRBJ1-4, with 11 bases aligning to TRBD1. V lost 3 bases, J lost 4 bases, and 5 bases stayed unmatched. Germline loops: CDR1 SGHRS, CDR2 YFSETQ. The CDR3 runs to 16 residues. The CDR3 DNA sequence: TGCGCCAGCAGCTGGACAGGGGGCGACGGTAATGAAAAACTGTTTTTT. As protein: CASSWTGGDGNEKLFF.

V usage is TRBV2 and J usage is TRBJ2-5; 11 positions agree with TRBD2. Germline V gene sequence: CDR1 SNHLY, CDR2 FYNNEI. The CDR3 covers 15 residues. V lost 10 bases to trimming and J lost 6 bases; unmatched junction nucleotides: 13. CDR3 nucleotide sequence: TGTGCCATCGAGACTAGCGGGATTCCTGCAAAGACCCAGTACTTC. Amino acids: CAIETSGIPAKTQYF.

The CDR3 here is CASSPLARSEEKLFF. The CDR3 DNA is TGTGCCAGCTCACCACTGGCGAGGAGCGAGGAAAAACTGTTTTTT. The chain combines TRBV18 with TRBJ1-4; D is unresolved. Germline loops: CDR1 KGHSH, CDR2 LQKENI. This CDR3 is 15 amino acids long. The V end lost 1 base, the J end lost 8 bases, and 14 bases lay between the germline ends.

The rearrangement joins TRBV18 to TRBJ2-1; 7 bases are a match to TRBD2. The CDR3 is 18 residues long. CDR1 is KGHSH and CDR2 is LQKENI in the germline V gene. Trimming took 2 bases from V and 0 from J; bases not matched to a gene: 10. The chain's CDR3 is CASSPSRLAENSYNEQFF. The DNA of the CDR3 is TGTGCCAGCTCACCATCTCGTCTAGCGGAGAACTCCTACAATGAGCAGTTCTTC.

The chain is built from TRBV5-1 and TRBJ1-3; possibly TRBD1 for D (5 bases). CDR3 length: 16 residues. Germline CDR1 is SGHRS and CDR2 is YFSETQ. Trimming took off 4 bases at V and 0 bases at J, with 14 bases between the two ends. Here the CDR3 DNA reads TGCGCCAGCAGCCTCTCACAGGTTAGCTCTGGAAACACCATATATTTT. Its translation is CASSLSQVSSGNTIYF.

The V call is TRBV6-5, the J call TRBJ1-2; TRBD1 matches 7 bases. The CDR3 extends over 14 amino acids. Germline loops: CDR1 MNHEY, CDR2 SVGAGI. J gave up 4 bases and V 0 bases, and 2 bases lay outside the gene matches. CDR3 loop: CASSYSNRGYGYTF. Written as DNA, the CDR3 is TGTGCCAGCAGTTACTCAAACAGGGGCTATGGCTACACCTTC.

This clone was seen only once. The CDR3 sequence: CASSGQSTDTQYF. The CDR3 nucleotides are TGCGCCAGCAGTGGACAAAGCACAGATACGCAGTATTTT. The chain joins TRBV10-1 to TRBJ2-3; D unclear. The CDR3 consists of 13 residues. V shed 4 bases and J shed 0 bases, with 5 bases lying between them. The germline V gene encodes CDR1 WNHNN and CDR2 SYGVQD (reference sequence).

The chain joins TRBV4-3 to TRBJ2-7, with 9 bases that match TRBD2. This CDR3 region has 15 residues. Germline CDR1 is LGHNA and CDR2 is YSLEER. V dropped 4 bases and J dropped 5; count of bases not matched to a gene: 9. The CDR3 DNA sequence: TGCGCCAGCAGCCTATCTAGCGGGAATTACCACGAGCAGTACTTC. Amino acid sequence: CASSLSSGNYHEQYF.

This chain uses TRBV25-1 with TRBJ2-2; TRBD2 aligns across 10 bases. The CDR3 is 17 residues long. The junction had 7 bases not matched to a gene; V was cut back by 6 bases and J by 0 bases. CDR1 and CDR2 (germline): MGHDK, SYGVNS. The CDR3 here is CASSYLAGEPNTGELFF. CDR3 coding DNA: TGTGCCAGCAGCTATCTAGCGGGAGAGCCGAACACCGGGGAGCTGTTTTTT.

The chain carries TRBV2 and TRBJ2-5; tentative D call: TRBD1 (5 bases). There are 13 residues in the CDR3. The ends were cut back, 3 bases at V and 2 bases at J, with 7 bases in the middle. Germline V lookup: CDR1 SNHLY, CDR2 FYNNEI. CDR3 residues: CASSDDRQETQYF. In nucleotides, the CDR3 is TGTGCCAGCAGTGACGACAGACAAGAGACCCAGTACTTC. The entire variable domain, with the rest obtained from reference TRBV2 and TRBJ2-5, is as follows: EPEVTQTPSHQVTQMGQEVILRCVPISNHLYFYWYRQILGQKVEFLVSFYNNEISEKSEIFDDQFSVERPDGSNFTLKIRSTKLEDSAMYFCASSDDRQETQYFGPGTRLLVL.

The V call is TRBV19, the J call TRBJ1-2; possible D gene TRBD1, 6 bases. The CDR3 spans 13 residues. CDR1 LNHDA and CDR2 SQIVND come from the germline V gene (reference sequence). Trimming took off 5 bases at V and 6 bases at J, with 13 bases between the two ends. CDR3 DNA: TGTGCCAGTAGTCCGACAGGTTTGAATGGCTACACCTTC. It specifies CASSPTGLNGYTF.

The chain links TRBV20-1 to TRBJ1-1; weak D call: TRBD1 (6 bases). Looked up from germline, CDR1 is DFQATT and CDR2 is SNEGSKA (reference sequence). The CDR3 length is 11 residues. The germline V and J ends were trimmed by 5 bases and 8 bases, with 12 bases remaining between them. CDR3 protein: CSAGTPTEAFF. The CDR3 DNA reads TGCAGTGCTGGGACACCGACCGAAGCTTTCTTT.